The 6 T cell receptor beta chains below all came from one sample that was sequenced in a study of vaccination and CD4 T cells after COVID-19. The Oncomine TCR Beta short-read assay was what sequenced the DNA obtained from cultured CD4+ T cells. Using its own MiXCR run on the PCR reads, TCRdb lists one record per CDR3 protein. This repertoire shows about 13,000 distinct CDR3 sequences, 79% found once; its top ten account for about 28%. These TCRs' antigens remain unknown. Treatment of the sample: roughly 10-day PBMC culture with coronavirus spike peptide pools or control peptides (ViraFEST assay). The sample comprised CD4+ T cells from blood, cultured in vitro. These TCRs come from a human donor who had recovered from COVID-19.

The chain recombines TRBV21-1 with TRBJ1-2; TRBD1 reflects the table's D call only, with no check against the DNA. TRBV21-1 is deemed a pseudogene. This CDR3 spans 15 amino acids. The chain's CDR3 is CASSKQLTVNYGYTF. CDR3 sequence (DNA): TGTGCCAGCAGCAAACAACTGACAGTTAACTATGGCTACACCTTC.

This clonotype was recorded only once. V gene TRBV20-1 combines with J gene TRBJ2-7, with D possibly being TRBD1 (6 bases). Germline CDR1 is DFQATT and CDR2 is SNEGSKA (reference sequence). Trimming cost V 7 bases and J 4 bases, with 11 bases left between them. This CDR3 comprises 11 residues. The CDR3 spells CSVGGHYEQYF. In nucleotides, the CDR3 is TGCAGTGTAGGGGGTCATTACGAGCAGTACTTC.

This clonotype was counted a single time. This rearrangement joins TRBV27 to TRBJ2-2; the D gene could be TRBD1 or TRBD2 (5 bases each). The CDR3 is 14 residues long. V lost 6 bases to trimming and J lost 9 bases, with 17 bases between them. Germline lookup yields CDR1 MNHEY and CDR2 SMNVEV (reference sequence). The CDR3 spells CASREGRVARELFF. The DNA of the CDR3 is TGTGCCAGCAGAGAGGGACGGGTCGCGAGGGAGCTGTTTTTT.

V and J are TRBV19 and TRBJ1-5; the match to TRBD1 covers 10 bases. V shed 5 bases and J 3 bases; nucleotides not matched to a gene: 10. In germline, CDR1 is LNHDA, CDR2 SQIVND (reference sequence). The CDR3 extends over 17 amino acids. CDR3 protein: CASSLWTGGWNNQPQHF. The CDR3 DNA follows: TGTGCCAGTAGTTTATGGACAGGGGGTTGGAACAATCAGCCCCAGCATTTT.

This rearrangement joins TRBV4-2 to TRBJ2-1; 9 bases are shared with TRBD1. The CDR3 runs 14 residues. The V gene's germline CDR1 is LGHNA and CDR2 YNFKEQ. With 4 bases clipped from V and 6 bases from J, the junction kept 4 bases outside the gene matches. In DNA form, the CDR3 reads TGTGCCAGCAGCCCCCGGGACAGGGCCAATGAGCAGTTCTTC. Its protein product is CASSPRDRANEQFF.

The chain has TRBV27 and TRBJ2-5; D is uncertain. Germline V gene data show CDR1 as MNHEY and CDR2 as SMNVEV (reference sequence). Trimming took 7 bases from V and 4 from J, leaving 16 bases between them. The CDR3 has 14 residues. The CDR3 is CASKSSGQGETQYF. In DNA form, the CDR3 reads TGTGCCAGCAAGTCCTCCGGGCAAGGAGAGACCCAGTACTTC.